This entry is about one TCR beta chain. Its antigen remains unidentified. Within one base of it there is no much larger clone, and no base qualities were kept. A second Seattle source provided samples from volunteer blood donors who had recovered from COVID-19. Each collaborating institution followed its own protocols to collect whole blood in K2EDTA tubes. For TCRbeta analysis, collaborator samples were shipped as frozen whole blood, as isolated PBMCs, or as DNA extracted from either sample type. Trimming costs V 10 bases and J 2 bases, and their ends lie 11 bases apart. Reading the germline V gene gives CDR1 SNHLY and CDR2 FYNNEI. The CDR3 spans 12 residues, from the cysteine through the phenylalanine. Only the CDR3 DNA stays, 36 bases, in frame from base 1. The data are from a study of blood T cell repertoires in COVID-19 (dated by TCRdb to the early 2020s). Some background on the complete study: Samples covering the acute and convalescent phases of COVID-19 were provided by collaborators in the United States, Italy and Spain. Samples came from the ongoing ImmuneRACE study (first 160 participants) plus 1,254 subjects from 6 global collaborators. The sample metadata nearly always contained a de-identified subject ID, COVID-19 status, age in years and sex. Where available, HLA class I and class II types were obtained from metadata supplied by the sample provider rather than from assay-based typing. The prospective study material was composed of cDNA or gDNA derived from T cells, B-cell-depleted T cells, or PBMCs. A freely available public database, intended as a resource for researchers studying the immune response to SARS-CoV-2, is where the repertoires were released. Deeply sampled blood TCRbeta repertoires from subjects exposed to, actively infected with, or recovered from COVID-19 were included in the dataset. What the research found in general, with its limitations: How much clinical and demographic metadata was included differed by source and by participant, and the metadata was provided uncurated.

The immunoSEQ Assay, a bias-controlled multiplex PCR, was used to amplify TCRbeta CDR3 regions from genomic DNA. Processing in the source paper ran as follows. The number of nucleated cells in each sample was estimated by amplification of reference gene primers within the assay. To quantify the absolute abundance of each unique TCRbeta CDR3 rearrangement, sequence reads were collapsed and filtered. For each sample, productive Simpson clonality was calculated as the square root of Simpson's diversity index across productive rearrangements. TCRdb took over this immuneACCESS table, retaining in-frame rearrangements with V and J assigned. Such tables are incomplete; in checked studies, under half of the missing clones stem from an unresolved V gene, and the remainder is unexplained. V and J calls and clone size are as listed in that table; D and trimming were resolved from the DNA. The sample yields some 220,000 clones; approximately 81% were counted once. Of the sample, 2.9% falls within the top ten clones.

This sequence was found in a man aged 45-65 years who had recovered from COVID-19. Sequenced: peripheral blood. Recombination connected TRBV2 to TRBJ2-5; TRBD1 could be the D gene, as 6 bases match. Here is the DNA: TGTGCCAACGGACAGACACAAGAGACCCAGTACTTC. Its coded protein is CANGQTQETQYF.